This entry is about one TCR beta chain. The antigen is unknown. The sample has other DNA sequences that encode this CDR3 too. This CDR3 comprises 13 residues. The V gene lost 0 bases and the J gene lost 4 bases, with 4 bases spanning the gap. Germline assignment: CDR1 SGHTA and CDR2 FQGNSA. The table came from immunoSEQ multiplex PCR; TCRdb's copy has only in-frame clones and leaves some out. The sample has about 2 million clones; 95% are singletons. The record originates from a study of shared clonotypes between healthy human individuals. Study details: CD8 memory received one plate per donor, CD8 naive two, CD4 memory three and CD4 naive three.

Regarding the study as a whole: Naive subsets usually exceeded memory subsets in estimated richness.

The specimen sequenced was naive CD4+ T cells sorted from blood. Stated subset: CD45RA+ positively selected. The chain employs TRBV7-2 and TRBJ2-1; D is ambiguous. This TCR derives from a man younger than 30 in good health. The CDR3 region is CASSLASYNEQFF. DNA of the CDR3: TGTGCCAGCAGCTTAGCTAGTTACAATGAGCAGTTCTTC. The entire variable domain, with the rest obtained from reference TRBV7-2 and TRBJ2-1, is as follows: GAGVSQSPSNKVTEKGKDVELRCDPISGHTALYWYRQSLGQGLEFLIYFQGNSAPDKSGLPSDRFSAERTGGSVSTLTIQRTQQEDSAVYLCASSLASYNEQFFGPGTRLTVL.